This T cell receptor beta chain was identified in a study of T cells in Graves' hyperthyroidism and ophthalmopathy. RNA transcripts gave rise to amplified TCR beta CDR3 regions. With the HTBI primer set, the TCR CDR3 went through a first round of RT-PCR. TCRdb redid the calling of the multiplex PCR reads with MiXCR, one entry per CDR3 protein. This table has 250,000 to 350,000 distinct CDR3 sequences, approximately 15% appearing once. The study's findings and limits: Blood also showed most of the thyroid clonotypes that were expanded above 0.001. Before onset, ophthalmopathy was predicted by the model a median around 6 months earlier.

This clonotype has a count of ten or more. Antigen: not known. Per the germline V gene, CDR1 is MDHEN and CDR2 is SYDVKM. The CDR3 runs 13 residues. Deletions cut 5 bases from V and 2 bases from J, with 9 bases between. The chain recombines TRBV28 with TRBJ2-5; D might be TRBD1 (6 bases). The receptor's source is a man aged 25 to 40 with Graves' hyperthyroidism. Material for sequencing was blood. DNA of the CDR3: TGTGCCAGCAGTCGCGACAGGCAAGAGACCCAGTACTTC. This sequence encodes CASSRDRQETQYF. Supplemented by reference TRBV28 and TRBJ2-5, the full variable domain reads DVKVTQSSRYLVKRTGEKVFLECVQDMDHENMFWYRQDPGLGLRLIYFSYDVKMKEKGDIPEGYSVSREKKERFSLILESASTNQTSMYLCASSRDRQETQYFGPGTRLLVL.